The 19 T cell receptor beta chains given below trace back to one sample, sequenced in a study of cytomegalovirus exposure and HLA in healthy donors. Clones were read by immunoSEQ multiplex PCR, and TCRdb kept only the in-frame ones, dropping some. The sample includes about 130,000 clones, more than 95% of them seen just once. Sequencing input: PBMCs. Receptors originate from a man aged 18 to 30 in good health and CMV-seronegative.

The J gene is TRBJ2-7, the V gene TRBV4-2; a weak D match, TRBD1 (6 bases). Trimming took off 1 base at V and 3 bases at J, with 13 bases between the two ends. The CDR3 totals 15 residues. CDR1 and CDR2 (germline): LGHNA, YNFKEQ. CDR3 nucleotide sequence: TGTGCCAGCAGCCAAGCCATGGACAGAGTCTACGAGCAGTACTTC. Its protein product is CASSQAMDRVYEQYF.

The CDR3 is CASSVEGLAGGPREETQYF. The CDR3 DNA sequence: TGTGCCAGCAGCGTAGAGGGACTAGCGGGAGGCCCTCGGGAGGAGACCCAGTACTTC. The chain has TRBV9 and TRBJ2-5; 15 bases agree with TRBD2. This CDR3 is built from 19 residues. Per germline, CDR1 SGDLS and CDR2 YYNGEE. Germline trimming cut 0 bases from V and 5 bases from J; bases unmatched to any gene: 11.

The V and J genes are TRBV11-3 and TRBJ2-1; TRBD2 is a possible D gene (6 bases). The CDR3 spans 15 residues. Germline CDR1 and CDR2: SGHNT and YENEEA. The germline V and J ends were trimmed by 5 bases and 0 bases, with 11 bases remaining between them. The CDR3: CASSPEGSSYNEQFF. The CDR3 DNA reads as TGTGCCAGCAGCCCGGAGGGGAGCTCCTACAATGAGCAGTTCTTC.

This sequence joins TRBV30 and TRBJ2-7; D is perhaps TRBD2 (6 bases). Germline CDR1 and CDR2: GTSNPN and SVGIG (reference sequence). This CDR3 is 15 amino acids long. V dropped 0 bases and J dropped 3 bases, with 15 bases sitting between them. This CDR3 reads CAWSVLKQGGYEQYF. For the CDR3, the DNA is TGTGCCTGGAGTGTACTAAAGCAGGGAGGCTACGAGCAGTACTTC.

V usage is TRBV29-1 and J usage is TRBJ2-1; 7 nucleotides match TRBD2. The trim removed 7 bases at V and 1 base at J, leaving 1 base unmatched. The CDR3 is 12 amino acids. Germline V gene data show CDR1 as SQVTM and CDR2 as ANQGSEA. CDR3: CSGGGSYNEQFF. The CDR3 coding sequence is TGCAGCGGGGGAGGGTCCTACAATGAGCAGTTCTTC.

The rearrangement joins TRBV14 to TRBJ2-7; 9 bases match TRBD2. CDR3 length: 21 amino acids. Germline V CDR1 and CDR2: SGHDN, FVKESK. V lost 2 bases, J lost 1 base, and 21 bases stayed unmatched. The CDR3 coding sequence is TGTGCCAGCAGCCAAATGAGAACGGGACAAATGAATAGCGGGAGTTCCTACGAGCAGTACTTC. Protein: CASSQMRTGQMNSGSSYEQYF.

V is TRBV6-1 and J is TRBJ1-4; D is possibly TRBD1 (6 bases). The CDR3 has 19 amino acids. Germline CDR1 and CDR2: MNHNS and SASEGT. Trimming stripped 0 bases from V and 0 bases from J, with 17 bases between. The chain's CDR3 is CASSEANTGGPATNEKLFF. In DNA form, the CDR3 reads TGTGCCAGCAGTGAAGCCAACACCGGGGGGCCGGCAACTAATGAAAAACTGTTTTTT.

This clone was observed once. This chain connects TRBV6-4 to TRBJ2-1; D ambiguous. Per germline, CDR1 MRHNA and CDR2 SNTAGT. V lost 5 bases and J 0 bases, leaving 8 bases between the germline ends. The CDR3 is 14 amino acids. CDR3 in amino acids: CASSTEFSYNEQFF. The CDR3 nucleotides are TGTGCCAGCAGTACAGAGTTCTCCTACAATGAGCAGTTCTTC.

The genes are TRBV6-6 and TRBJ1-5; D gene unclear. The V and J ends lost 0 bases and 15 bases respectively, with 15 bases between them. CDR3 length: 13 residues. CDR1 is MNHNY, CDR2 SVGAGI, per germline (reference sequence). This CDR3 reads CASSYSSADGGHF. The CDR3 nucleotides are TGTGCCAGCAGTTACTCGTCGGCCGACGGAGGGCATTTT.

This clone has just one count. This chain uses TRBV5-1 with TRBJ1-2, with D maybe TRBD1 (6 bases). From germline, CDR1 is SGHRS and CDR2 YFSETQ. V was pared by 2 bases and J by 5 bases, with 10 bases between. CDR3 size: 13 residues. The CDR3 sequence is CASSFGTRYGYTF. Written as DNA, the CDR3 is TGCGCCAGCAGCTTCGGGACAAGATATGGCTACACCTTC.

This chain joins TRBV5-1 and TRBJ2-1; 7 positions match TRBD1. V lost 4 bases, J lost 5 bases, and 9 bases stayed unmatched. CDR3 length equals 15 residues. Looked up from germline, CDR1 is SGHRS and CDR2 is YFSETQ. The CDR3 region is CASSPDRAANNEQFF. The CDR3 DNA reads as TGCGCCAGCAGCCCCGACAGGGCCGCTAACAATGAGCAGTTCTTC.

The chain joins TRBV4-3 to TRBJ2-4; tentative D call: TRBD1 (6 bases). Between the trimmed V and J ends, which lost 0 bases and 1 base, there was a span of 7 bases. Germline V CDR1 and CDR2: LGHNA, YSLEER. The CDR3 loop spans 15 amino acids. The CDR3 reads CASSQDQGAKNIQYF. The CDR3 DNA reads TGCGCCAGCAGCCAAGATCAGGGGGCCAAAAACATTCAGTACTTC.

This clone has only one observation. The V call is TRBV4-3, the J call TRBJ2-7; TRBD1 matches 9 bases. The CDR3 extends over 15 amino acids. Germline V gene sequence: CDR1 LGHNA, CDR2 YSLEER. V lost 5 bases to trimming and J lost 4 bases; unmatched junction nucleotides: 9. The CDR3 region is CASSYRGQSGYEQYF. DNA of the CDR3: TGCGCCAGCAGCTACAGGGGGCAATCAGGGTACGAGCAGTACTTC.

This chain uses TRBV28 with TRBJ2-7, with D perhaps TRBD2 (6 bases). Trimming removed 5 bases at V and 1 base at J, with 18 bases between. Germline V gives CDR1 MDHEN, CDR2 SYDVKM. The CDR3 extends over 16 amino acids. The CDR3 region has the DNA TGTGCCAGCAGTCCGTCAAGACTAGTTCCTTCCTACGAGCAGTACTTC. Amino acids: CASSPSRLVPSYEQYF.

The V and J genes are TRBV7-9 and TRBJ1-4, with D tentatively TRBD1 (6 bases). With 5 bases removed from V and 0 bases from J, the gap between germline ends came to 13 bases. This CDR3 is 16 amino acids long. Germline loops: CDR1 SEHNR, CDR2 FQNEAQ (reference sequence). The CDR3 spells CASSPRTASTNEKLFF. CDR3 DNA: TGTGCCAGCAGCCCCCGGACAGCCTCAACTAATGAAAAACTGTTTTTT.

J is TRBJ2-7 and V is TRBV27; 9 bases align to TRBD1. Germline CDR1 and CDR2: MNHEY and SMNVEV (reference sequence). This CDR3 comprises 14 residues. The V gene end was trimmed by 2 bases and the J gene end by 4 bases; junction bases not matched to a gene: 3. CDR3 residues: CASSLTGGLYEQYF. The CDR3 coding sequence is TGTGCCAGCAGTTTAACAGGGGGCTTGTACGAGCAGTACTTC.

The V and J genes are TRBV5-1 and TRBJ2-7, with 8 positions matching TRBD2. The CDR3 spans 15 residues. Germline trimming cut 0 bases from V and 2 bases from J; bases unmatched to any gene: 4. CDR1 and CDR2 (germline): SGHRS, YFSETQ. In DNA, the CDR3 is TGCGCCAGCAGCTTGGAACTAGCGGCAACCTACGAGCAGTACTTC. It yields the protein CASSLELAATYEQYF.

The rearrangement uses TRBV19 and TRBJ1-1, with 7 bases fitting TRBD1. CDR3 size: 15 residues. J gave up 3 bases and V 6 bases, and 10 bases lay outside the gene matches. The germline V gene has CDR1 LNHDA and CDR2 SQIVND (reference sequence). CDR3 nucleotide sequence: TGTGCCAGTAGAACGGACAGGTTACCTTACACTGAAGCTTTCTTT. Translating it yields CASRTDRLPYTEAFF.

The chain's CDR3 is CASSPRFSSTDTQYF. The CDR3 coding sequence is TGTGCCAGCAGCCCCCGGTTCTCTAGCACAGATACGCAGTATTTT. V gene TRBV5-4 combines with J gene TRBJ2-3; no firm D call. Germline CDR1 and CDR2: SGHNT and YYREEE (reference sequence). The CDR3 runs to 15 residues. The V and J ends lost 4 bases and 0 bases respectively, with 12 bases between them.